This TCR beta chain originates from a study of T cell responses to AZD1222 COVID-19 vaccine. V was shortened by 6 bases and J by 11 bases, with 13 bases between the two germline ends. The CDR3 contains 11 residues. Per germline, CDR1 MDHEN and CDR2 SYDVKM. Produced via immunoSEQ multiplex PCR; TCRdb's table is partial and in-frame only. The sample shows roughly 100,000 clones, more than 70% of them seen only once. This clone was recorded once. The rearrangement links TRBV28 to TRBJ1-1, with D perhaps matching TRBD1 (6 bases). This receptor was taken from an adult in good health. Sequences were derived from peripheral blood, sampled on day 0 of AZD1222 vaccination. CDR3 DNA: TGTGCCAGCAGCAGAGTTGACAGGGCTTTCTTT. Its translation is CASSRVDRAFF.